This T cell receptor (beta chain) came from a study of T cell responses to AZD1222 COVID-19 vaccine (dated by TCRdb to 2020 to 2022). Regarding the study in general: Because spike-specific TCR depth and breadth did not differ between the two schedules, AZD1222 recipients who got a second dose at roughly 4 weeks were pooled with those who got a second dose at roughly 12 weeks. Trial participants were enrolled into age subgroups of 18-55, 56-69 and 70-plus years, which contained roughly 140, 27 and 60 TCR-sequenced participants, respectively. A total of 233 trial participants underwent TCR sequencing, of whom about 200 had received two doses of AZD1222 and some 26 had received two doses of the MenACWY control vaccine. Beyond this particular receptor, the publication reports: The whole spike protein was spanned by vaccine-associated CD4 TCRs, and dominant responses were seen in regions 160-218 and 743-854. Participants were mostly white British and included more females than males, and it was suggested by the authors that clonal diversity may have been underestimated. In the small 56-69-year group, the increase in depth fell short of significance, most likely because of low power. Because no samples from the day 14 peak response were available, repertoires could be characterized only after the peak T cell response. Conclusions about previously exposed vaccinees were limited because only six AZD1222 recipients were SARS-CoV-2 seropositive at baseline. Epitopes outside the regions mutated in the B.1.351 and B.1.1.7 variants were reportedly recognized by nearly half of the unique spike-specific TCRs. After two AZD1222 doses, spike-specific TCR breadth and depth were significantly higher than at day 0 and than in MenACWY recipients.

This clone was recorded once. Its antigen is unknown. No clone much larger than this one lies a single base away; base qualities are absent. In light of the paper, this sample's time point label describes: baseline before first vaccination. Vaccinee samples came from UK trials COV001 and COV002, including a single-blind randomized controlled phase 2/3 trial of AZD1222 (ChAdOx1 nCoV-19) in healthy adults. Trial participant PBMC samples were collected at day 0 and day 28 after the second dose for TCRbeta chain sequencing. The germline V gene provides CDR1 SGHTA and CDR2 FQGNSA. Including cysteine and phenylalanine, the CDR3 has 15 amino acids. Only the CDR3 part of the read is kept: 45 bases, read in frame from the first base. The germline ends are 13 bases apart after V is trimmed by 4 bases and J by 4 bases. The CDR3 regions of human TCRbeta chains were analyzed by immunosequencing. On the study's bioinformatics: TCRs in the repertoires were matched against a reference library of SARS-CoV-2-specific TCRs that had been generated with the MIRA antigen-specificity platform. Breadth meant the fraction of unique TCRs that were SARS-CoV-2-associated, whereas depth meant the fraction of total T cells that were SARS-CoV-2-associated. Using the MIRA data, each spike-specific TCR was mapped to the spike region that the TCR reacts to and placed in a CD4 or CD8 class. Log10-transformed breadth and depth values were compared by one-way ANOVA with Sidak's multiple comparisons tests. What TCRdb holds here is the immuneACCESS table cut down to in-frame rearrangements. Part of the clones is not present; checked against another copy, under half of the missing clones reflect an unresolved V gene, and the others are unexplained. That table gives V, J and clone size, and the DNA gave D and trimming. This sample is represented by 95,000 to 150,000 clones; approximately 85% of them were singletons. The ten most abundant clones make up approximately 6.6% of the sample.

This receptor was obtained from an adult in good health. The V and J genes are TRBV7-2 and TRBJ1-4, with TRBD1 as a weak D call on 6 bases. The sequences come from peripheral blood, collected on day 0 of AZD1222 vaccination. The CDR3 in this case is CASSYSTGNNEKLFF. The DNA sequence is given as TGTGCCAGCAGCTATTCGACAGGAAATAATGAAAAACTGTTTTTT.